This TCR beta chain was identified during a study of cytomegalovirus exposure and HLA in healthy donors. Study-level results: Later analysis identified a missense DCLRE1C variant that was linked to TCR beta V- and J-gene trimming.

Points on this clone: The antigen is unknown.

The PCR ran on 60 Vbeta and 13 Jbeta primers. The table came from immunoSEQ multiplex PCR; TCRdb's copy has only in-frame clones and leaves some out. The sample consists of under 200,000 clones, approximately 80% of them appearing once. Trimming shortened V by 1 base and J by 2 bases, and 20 bases separated the two germline ends. The germline V gene has CDR1 SEHNR and CDR2 FQNEAQ (reference sequence). The CDR3 sequence is 18 residues long. The J gene is TRBJ2-5, the V gene TRBV7-9, with a weak D call TRBD2 (6 bases). The sequenced sample consisted of PBMCs. The TCR sequence derives from a woman between 18 and 29 years old in good health and CMV-seronegative. CDR3 residues: CASSLGGARDWAQETQYF. The CDR3 DNA reads as TGTGCCAGCAGCTTAGGCGGGGCCCGGGACTGGGCGCAAGAGACCCAGTACTTC. Filled out from reference TRBV7-9 and TRBJ2-5, the complete variable domain reads DTGVSQNPRHKITKRGQNVTFRCDPISEHNRLYWYRQTLGQGPEFLTYFQNEAQLEKSRLLSDRFSAERPKGSFSTLEIQRTEQGDSAMYLCASSLGGARDWAQETQYFGPGTRLLVL.